The clone carrying this TCR beta chain showed up just a few times. The time point was: pre-sensitization, week 0. Treatment of the sample: therapeutic diphenylcyclopropenone sensitization with weekly scalp DPC. Blood draws came before every patch-test application. Germline CDR1 SGHKS, CDR2 YYEKEE (reference sequence). The CDR3 has 13 residues. Trimming shortened V by 0 bases and J by 9 bases, and 13 bases separated the two germline ends. One entry per CDR3 protein, called by TCRdb with MiXCR from the RACE reads. The repertoire holds over 300,000 distinct CDR3 sequences, with 4.5% to 5.5% as singletons. The data are from a study of human T cells and chemical hapten exposure.

The sequenced sample was whole blood, obtained in connection with sensitization to the hapten diphenylcyclopropenone (DPC). The TCR originated in a woman aged 50 to 65 with alopecia areata. Some clones in this sample may be carry-over from other donors' samples. The rearrangement uses TRBV5-5 and TRBJ2-7; D is uncertain. CDR3 DNA: TGTGCCAGCAGCTTGGACAGCCCCCTTGGGCAGTACTTC. Translating it yields CASSLDSPLGQYF. The whole variable domain, filled in from reference TRBV5-5 and TRBJ2-7, reads DAGVTQSPTHLIKTRGQQVTLRCSPISGHKSVSWYQQVLGQGPQFIFQYYEKEERGRGNFPDRFSARQFPNYSSELNVNALLLGDSALYLCASSLDSPLGQYFGPGTRLTVT.